This T cell receptor (beta chain) was identified in a study of T cell responses to AZD1222 COVID-19 vaccine. Some clones are missing from TCRdb's copy, which holds only in-frame ones; the method was immunoSEQ multiplex PCR. The data hold some 130,000 clones, with around 85% observed a single time. Germline CDR1 and CDR2: SNHLY and FYNNEI. This CDR3 has 11 residues. V was trimmed by 7 bases and J by 3 bases, leaving 6 bases between them. This clone was recorded only once. The receptor comes from an adult in good health. Source: peripheral blood, taken on day 0 of AZD1222 vaccination. The V gene is TRBV2, the J gene TRBJ1-1; no clear D gene. CDR3 DNA: TGTGCCAGCAACCGCGACACTGAAGCTTTCTTT. Protein sequence: CASNRDTEAFF.